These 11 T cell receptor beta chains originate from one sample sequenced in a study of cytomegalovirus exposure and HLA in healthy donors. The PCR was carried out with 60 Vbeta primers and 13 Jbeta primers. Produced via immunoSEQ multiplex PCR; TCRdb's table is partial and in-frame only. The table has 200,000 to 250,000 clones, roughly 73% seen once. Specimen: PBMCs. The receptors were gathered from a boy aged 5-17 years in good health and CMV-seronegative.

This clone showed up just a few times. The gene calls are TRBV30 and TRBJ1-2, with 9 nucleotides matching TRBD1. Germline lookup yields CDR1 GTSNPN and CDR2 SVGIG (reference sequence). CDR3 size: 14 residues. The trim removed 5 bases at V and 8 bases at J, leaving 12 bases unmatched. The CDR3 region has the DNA TGTGCCTGGGGAGGGACAGGGTTCATGGGAGGCTACACCTTC. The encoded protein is CAWGGTGFMGGYTF. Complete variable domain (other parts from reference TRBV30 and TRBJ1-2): SQTIHQWPATLVQPVGSPLSLECTVEGTSNPNLYWYRQAAGRGLQLLFYSVGIGQISSEVPQNLSASRPQDRQFILSSKKLLLSDSGFYLCAWGGTGFMGGYTFGSGTRLTVV.

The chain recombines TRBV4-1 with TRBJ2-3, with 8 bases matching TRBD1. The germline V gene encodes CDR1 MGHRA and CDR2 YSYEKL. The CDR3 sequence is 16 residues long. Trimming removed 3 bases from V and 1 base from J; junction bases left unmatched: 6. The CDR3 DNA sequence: TGCGCCAGCAGCCAGCCGGGGACAGGTCGCACAGATACGCAGTATTTT. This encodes CASSQPGTGRTDTQYF.

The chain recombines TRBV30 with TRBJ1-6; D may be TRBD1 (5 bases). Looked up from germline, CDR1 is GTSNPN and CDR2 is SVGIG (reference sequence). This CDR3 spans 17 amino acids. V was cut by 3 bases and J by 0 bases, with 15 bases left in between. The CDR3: CAWSADRSSSYNSPLHF. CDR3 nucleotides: TGTGCCTGGAGCGCCGACAGATCGAGCTCCTATAATTCACCCCTCCACTTT.

CDR3 nucleotide sequence: TGTGCTAGTGGTTTGGTACGGTCTAGCGGGGGGGGAGAGACCCAGTACTTC. It yields the protein CASGLVRSSGGGETQYF. This chain joins TRBV12-5 and TRBJ2-5; 12 bases are a match to TRBD2. The V segment lost 0 bases and the J segment 4 bases; nucleotides outside the gene matches: 6. The CDR3 loop spans 17 amino acids. CDR1 is LGHNT, CDR2 FRNRAP, per germline.

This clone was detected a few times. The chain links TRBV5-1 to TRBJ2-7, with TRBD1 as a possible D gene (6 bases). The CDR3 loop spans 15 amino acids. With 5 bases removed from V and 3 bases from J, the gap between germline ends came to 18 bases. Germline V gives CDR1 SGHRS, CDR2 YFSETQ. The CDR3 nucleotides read TGCGCCAGCAGACACCTATACAGGGAAAACTACGAGCAGTACTTC. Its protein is CASRHLYRENYEQYF.

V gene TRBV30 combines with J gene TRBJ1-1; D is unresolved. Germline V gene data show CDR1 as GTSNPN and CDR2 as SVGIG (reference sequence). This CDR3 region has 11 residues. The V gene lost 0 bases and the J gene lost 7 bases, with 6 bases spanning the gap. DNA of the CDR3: TGTGCCTGGAGTGTACAGATTGAAGCTTTCTTT. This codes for CAWSVQIEAFF.

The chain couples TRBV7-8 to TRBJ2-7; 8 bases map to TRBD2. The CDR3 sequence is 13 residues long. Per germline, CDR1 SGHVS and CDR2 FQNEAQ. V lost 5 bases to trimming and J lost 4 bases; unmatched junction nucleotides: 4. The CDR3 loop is CASSPGLEYEQYF. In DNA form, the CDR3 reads TGTGCCAGCAGCCCGGGACTAGAATACGAGCAGTACTTC.

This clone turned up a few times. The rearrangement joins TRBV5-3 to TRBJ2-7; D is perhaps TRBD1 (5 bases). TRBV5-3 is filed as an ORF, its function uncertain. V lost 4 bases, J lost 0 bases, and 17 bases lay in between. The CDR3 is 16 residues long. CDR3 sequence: CARSGWSRTPSYEQYF. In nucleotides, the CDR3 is TGTGCCAGAAGCGGTTGGTCGCGGACACCCTCCTACGAGCAGTACTTC.

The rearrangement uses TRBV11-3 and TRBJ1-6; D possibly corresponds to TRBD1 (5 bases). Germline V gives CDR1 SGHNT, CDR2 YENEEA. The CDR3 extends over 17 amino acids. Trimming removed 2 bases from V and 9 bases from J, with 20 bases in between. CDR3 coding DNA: TGTGCCAGCAGCTTATTGACCCGGGGGGTCCGGGGTTCACCCCTCCACTTT. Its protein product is CASSLLTRGVRGSPLHF.

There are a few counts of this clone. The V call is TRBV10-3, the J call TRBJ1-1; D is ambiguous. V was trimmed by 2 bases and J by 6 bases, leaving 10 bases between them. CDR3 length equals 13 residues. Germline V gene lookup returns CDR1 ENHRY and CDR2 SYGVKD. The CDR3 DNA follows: TGTGCCATCAGTGAGCCTTATGGCCCTGAAGCTTTCTTT. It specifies CAISEPYGPEAFF.

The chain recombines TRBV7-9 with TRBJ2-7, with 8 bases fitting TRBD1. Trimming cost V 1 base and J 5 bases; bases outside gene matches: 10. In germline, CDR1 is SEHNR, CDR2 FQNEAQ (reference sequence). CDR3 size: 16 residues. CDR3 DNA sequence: TGTGCCAGCAGCTTAGTCGGGGCAGGGGGCACTCACGAGCAGTACTTC. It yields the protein CASSLVGAGGTHEQYF.